One sample yielded the 23 T cell receptor beta chains listed below, sequenced in a study of shared T cell receptors in the human thymus. Generated by immunoSEQ multiplex PCR, the TCRdb table keeps only in-frame clones and is missing some. The profile shows under 700,000 clones, 75% to 80% of them singletons. These sequences were also reported in another study, on human thymus T cells.

The sequenced material came from thymocytes. These receptors were collected from a boy under two years old with a congenital heart defect.

The chain joins TRBV14 to TRBJ2-1, with D uncertain. The CDR3 extends over 14 amino acids. The V gene lost 0 bases and the J gene lost 4 bases, with 7 bases spanning the gap. Per the germline V gene, CDR1 is SGHDN and CDR2 is FVKESK. The CDR3 nucleotides are TGTGCCAGCAGCCAAGATGTCCAATACAATGAGCAGTTCTTC. Protein product: CASSQDVQYNEQFF.

The V and J genes are TRBV19 and TRBJ2-2; D perhaps matches TRBD2 (7 bases). In germline, CDR1 is LNHDA, CDR2 SQIVND (reference sequence). The length of the CDR3 is 15 residues. The germline V and J ends were trimmed by 4 bases and 6 bases, with 15 bases remaining between them. The CDR3 protein is CASSRTEGGAGELFF. CDR3 in DNA: TGTGCCAGTAGTAGAACAGAGGGGGGGGCCGGGGAGCTGTTTTTT.

The V call is TRBV4-3, the J call TRBJ2-2, with TRBD2 identical over 10 bases. The CDR3 is 21 amino acids. The germline V gene has CDR1 LGHNA and CDR2 YSLEER. The J segment lost 4 bases and the V segment lost 0 bases, leaving 17 bases of the junction unmatched. The CDR3 region has the DNA TGCGCCAGCAGCCAAGAGGCGGGGAGGGGGTGGCCTAGCGGGAGCACCGGGGAGCTGTTTTTT. This encodes CASSQEAGRGWPSGSTGELFF.

J is TRBJ2-2 and V is TRBV30, with D possibly TRBD2 on 7 matching bases. CDR1 GTSNPN and CDR2 SVGIG come from the germline V gene (reference sequence). The CDR3 consists of 15 residues. Trimming shortened V by 4 bases and J by 3 bases, and 15 bases separated the two germline ends. The CDR3, as DNA: TGTGCCTGGACTGGGGGGCGGGGGCACACCGGGGAGCTGTTTTTT. Translation: CAWTGGRGHTGELFF. Full variable domain (rest looked up from reference TRBV30 and TRBJ2-2): SQTIHQWPATLVQPVGSPLSLECTVEGTSNPNLYWYRQAAGRGLQLLFYSVGIGQISSEVPQNLSASRPQDRQFILSSKKLLLSDSGFYLCAWTGGRGHTGELFFGEGSRLTVL.

The V call is TRBV6-5, the J call TRBJ2-3; 9 nucleotides match TRBD2. Trimming at V came to 4 bases and at J to 4 bases, leaving 3 bases not matched to a gene. Germline V gene lookup returns CDR1 MNHEY and CDR2 SVGAGI. CDR3 length: 14 amino acids. The CDR3 bases are TGTGCCAGCAGTTCACGGACTAGCGCAGATACGCAGTATTTT. This translates into CASSSRTSADTQYF.

The V gene is TRBV25-1, the J gene TRBJ1-5; D is ambiguous. The germline CDR1 and CDR2 sequences are MGHDK and SYGVNS. The CDR3 has 15 residues. Trimming removed 3 bases from V and 3 bases from J, with 12 bases in between. CDR3 region: CASSDASGFNQPQHF. CDR3 in DNA: TGTGCCAGCAGTGACGCCTCGGGATTCAATCAGCCCCAGCATTTT.

CDR3 residues: CASSPRRRMGAGGFDEQFF. Written as DNA, the CDR3 is TGTGCCAGCAGCCCACGGCGGCGGATGGGGGCGGGAGGGTTTGATGAGCAGTTCTTC. The chain combines TRBV11-2 with TRBJ2-1, with 9 bases aligning to TRBD2. V dropped 5 bases and J dropped 8; count of bases not matched to a gene: 22. The CDR3 loop spans 19 amino acids. Germline CDR1 is SGHAT and CDR2 is FQNNGV. The full variable domain, in which reference TRBV11-2 and TRBJ2-1 provide the parts outside the CDR3, is EAGVAQSPRYKIIEKRQSVAFWCNPISGHATLYWYQQILGQGPKLLIQFQNNGVVDDSQLPKDRFSAERLKGVDSTLKIQPAKLEDSAVYLCASSPRRRMGAGGFDEQFFGPGTRLTVL.

The chain couples TRBV5-1 to TRBJ2-5, with D perhaps matching TRBD1 (6 bases). The CDR3 length is 14 residues. V was pared by 4 bases and J by 2 bases, with 12 bases between. Germline V lookup: CDR1 SGHRS, CDR2 YFSETQ. CDR3 region: CASSVTGIQETQYF. The DNA of the CDR3 is TGCGCCAGCAGCGTGACAGGTATTCAAGAGACCCAGTACTTC.

The rearrangement links TRBV6-1 to TRBJ2-7; 7 nucleotides align to TRBD1. The CDR3 length is 12 residues. The V gene's germline CDR1 is MNHNS and CDR2 SASEGT. Losses at the gene ends were 4 bases for V and 6 bases for J; bases not matched to a gene: 3. The CDR3 sequence is CASSGDRAEQYF. The CDR3 region has the DNA TGTGCCAGCAGTGGCGACAGGGCCGAGCAGTACTTC.

This clone showed up just once. This rearrangement joins TRBV6-1 to TRBJ1-2; D is unclear. This CDR3 spans 15 amino acids. Germline CDR1 is MNHNS and CDR2 is SASEGT. V shed 1 base and J shed 0 bases, with 9 bases lying between them. This chain's CDR3 is CASSEGRPTNYGYTF. CDR3 in DNA: TGTGCCAGCAGTGAAGGCAGGCCTACTAACTATGGCTACACCTTC.

The rearrangement joins TRBV29-1 to TRBJ1-2; no clear D gene. CDR3 size: 8 residues. The V and J ends lost 4 bases and 12 bases respectively, with 6 bases between them. Germline lookup yields CDR1 SQVTM and CDR2 ANQGSEA. The CDR3 sequence is CSVGPDTF. CDR3 bases: TGCAGCGTTGGTCCAGACACCTTC. The full variable domain, completed using reference TRBV29-1 and TRBJ1-2, is SAVISQKPSRDICQRGTSLTIQCQVDSQVTMMFWYRQQPGQSLTLIATANQGSEATYESGFVIDKFPISRPNLTFSTLTVSNMSPEDSSIYLCSVGPDTFGSGTRLTVV.

The chain links TRBV7-9 to TRBJ1-2; possibly TRBD1 for D (6 bases). From germline, CDR1 is SEHNR and CDR2 FQNEAQ (reference sequence). The V and J ends lost 11 bases and 4 bases respectively, with 11 bases between them. The CDR3 has 11 amino acids. This chain's CDR3 is CAVQGPYGYTF. The CDR3 bases are TGTGCCGTACAGGGACCCTATGGCTACACCTTC. The whole variable domain, remainder taken from reference TRBV7-9 and TRBJ1-2, is DTGVSQNPRHKITKRGQNVTFRCDPISEHNRLYWYRQTLGQGPEFLTYFQNEAQLEKSRLLSDRFSAERPKGSFSTLEIQRTEQGDSAMYLCAVQGPYGYTFGSGTRLTVV.

This rearrangement joins TRBV2 to TRBJ2-3, with 16 positions matching TRBD2. In germline, CDR1 is SNHLY, CDR2 FYNNEI. CDR3 length: 20 residues. J gave up 1 base and V 8 bases, and 15 bases lay outside the gene matches. The CDR3 DNA reads as TGTGCCAGCTGGACAGTCCCGGGACTAGCGGGAGGGCCTGGCACAGATACGCAGTATTTT. It specifies CASWTVPGLAGGPGTDTQYF. Full variable domain (remainder filled in from reference TRBV2 and TRBJ2-3): EPEVTQTPSHQVTQMGQEVILRCVPISNHLYFYWYRQILGQKVEFLVSFYNNEISEKSEIFDDQFSVERPDGSNFTLKIRSTKLEDSAMYFCASWTVPGLAGGPGTDTQYFGPGTRLTVL.

The chain has TRBV2 and TRBJ2-4; 7 bases map to TRBD1. The CDR3 totals 15 residues. The junction had 5 bases not matched to a gene; V was cut back by 3 bases and J by 3 bases. Per germline, CDR1 SNHLY and CDR2 FYNNEI. The CDR3 reads CASSEGRDSKNIQYF. The CDR3 region has the DNA TGTGCCAGCAGTGAGGGTCGGGACAGCAAAAACATTCAGTACTTC.

The V gene is TRBV10-3, the J gene TRBJ2-3; D might be TRBD2 (6 bases). The CDR3 sequence is 13 residues long. Germline V gene lookup returns CDR1 ENHRY and CDR2 SYGVKD. The V end lost 11 bases, the J end lost 2 bases, and 14 bases lay between the germline ends. CDR3 DNA: TGTGCCGTCGAGAGCGGGTTCACAGATACGCAGTATTTT. Its translation is CAVESGFTDTQYF.

The chain links TRBV23-1 to TRBJ2-7, with 8 bases identical to TRBD2. TRBV23-1 is an open reading frame, and its role is uncertain. The CDR3 is 15 amino acids. Losses at the gene ends were 7 bases for V and 0 bases for J; bases not matched to a gene: 8. CDR3 DNA: TGCGCCAGCATGGGCGGGAGGAAGAGCTCCTACGAGCAGTACTTC. As protein: CASMGGRKSSYEQYF.

The rearrangement joins TRBV4-3 to TRBJ1-4; D remains unclear. This CDR3 is built from 15 residues. Trimming took off 3 bases at V and 6 bases at J, with 14 bases between the two ends. Germline CDR1 is LGHNA and CDR2 is YSLEER. In DNA form, the CDR3 reads TGCGCCAGCAGCCAGGCTTCTAGGAGGGATGAAAAACTGTTTTTT. Encoded protein: CASSQASRRDEKLFF.

The genes are TRBV12-5 and TRBJ2-2; TRBD2 agrees at 7 bases. Germline CDR1 is LGHNT and CDR2 is FRNRAP. Unmatched junction bases numbered 8, after V lost 4 bases and J lost 3 bases. This CDR3 contains 16 residues. CDR3 region: CASGSLSGVYTGELFF. The CDR3 nucleotides read TGTGCTAGTGGTTCCCTGAGCGGGGTTTACACCGGGGAGCTGTTTTTT.

This chain joins TRBV10-2 and TRBJ2-7, with 9 bases matching TRBD2. V lost 6 bases and J lost 2; bases outside the gene matches: 11. The CDR3 covers 16 residues. Germline loops: CDR1 WSHSY, CDR2 SAAADI. The CDR3 nucleotides read TGCGCCAGCAGCCCGGGTGAGCGGGAGGTTGCCTACGAGCAGTACTTC. It specifies CASSPGEREVAYEQYF.

The chain combines TRBV27 with TRBJ2-3, with D perhaps matching TRBD2 (7 bases). Between the trimmed V and J ends, which lost 5 bases and 5 bases, there was a span of 20 bases. The length of the CDR3 is 16 residues. CDR1 is MNHEY and CDR2 is SMNVEV in the germline V gene (reference sequence). CDR3 DNA sequence: TGTGCCAGCAGTCCCCGTTCGGGGGGCGCGGTAGATACGCAGTATTTT. Protein product: CASSPRSGGAVDTQYF.

This clone has just a few counts. The chain combines TRBV6-5 with TRBJ1-1, with TRBD1 matching over 7 bases. The CDR3 is 16 amino acids. Per germline, CDR1 MNHEY and CDR2 SVGAGI. J gave up 1 base and V 2 bases, and 7 bases lay outside the gene matches. As DNA, the CDR3 is TGTGCCAGCAGTTACGTAAGGGGGCCGGGGAACACTGAAGCTTTCTTT. Amino acid sequence: CASSYVRGPGNTEAFF.

This chain connects TRBV7-6 to TRBJ2-5; D possibly corresponds to TRBD2 (5 bases). V lost 1 base and J 3 bases, leaving 12 bases between the germline ends. The CDR3 has 15 residues. The germline V gene has CDR1 SGHVS and CDR2 FNYEAQ. The CDR3 spells CASSLGLTRKETQYF. The CDR3 nucleotides read TGTGCCAGCAGCTTAGGACTAACTAGAAAAGAGACCCAGTACTTC.

The V gene is TRBV25-1, the J gene TRBJ2-1, with 7 nucleotides matching TRBD2. With V trimmed by 6 bases and J by 3 bases, 11 bases remained unmatched. CDR3 length: 16 residues. Germline V gives CDR1 MGHDK, CDR2 SYGVNS. The DNA for the CDR3 is TGTGCCAGCAGCATCTCGAGCGGGGCACACTACAATGAGCAGTTCTTC. Translating it yields CASSISSGAHYNEQFF.